This TCR beta chain was profiled in a study of cytomegalovirus exposure and HLA in healthy donors. This clone is classed as medium-sized (0.01 to 0.1%). Its antigen is still unknown. This CDR3 contains 16 residues. Trimming cost V 2 bases and J 7 bases; bases outside gene matches: 8. Per germline, CDR1 MNHNS and CDR2 SASEGT. Points from the study as a whole: Among TCR sequences, most were rare, though some public TCRs appeared in many donors. A later analysis showed HLA-associated TCR beta chains outstripping equally common others in clonal expansion. Several of the most significant clusters appeared linked to common viral pathogens, based on a later analysis.

13 Jbeta primers and 60 Vbeta primers were used for the PCR. Clones were read by immunoSEQ multiplex PCR, and TCRdb kept only the in-frame ones, dropping some. The data show approximately 100,000 clones, with about 84% seen just once and over 2% held by the top ten. The sequence came from a man aged 18 to 30 in good health and CMV-seronegative. Sequencing was done on a sample of PBMCs. The rearrangement uses TRBV6-1 and TRBJ1-5; 10 positions match TRBD1. The CDR3 loop is CASSETGTGAGQPQHF. The DNA of the CDR3 is TGTGCCAGCAGTGAAACCGGGACAGGGGCTGGGCAGCCCCAGCATTTT.